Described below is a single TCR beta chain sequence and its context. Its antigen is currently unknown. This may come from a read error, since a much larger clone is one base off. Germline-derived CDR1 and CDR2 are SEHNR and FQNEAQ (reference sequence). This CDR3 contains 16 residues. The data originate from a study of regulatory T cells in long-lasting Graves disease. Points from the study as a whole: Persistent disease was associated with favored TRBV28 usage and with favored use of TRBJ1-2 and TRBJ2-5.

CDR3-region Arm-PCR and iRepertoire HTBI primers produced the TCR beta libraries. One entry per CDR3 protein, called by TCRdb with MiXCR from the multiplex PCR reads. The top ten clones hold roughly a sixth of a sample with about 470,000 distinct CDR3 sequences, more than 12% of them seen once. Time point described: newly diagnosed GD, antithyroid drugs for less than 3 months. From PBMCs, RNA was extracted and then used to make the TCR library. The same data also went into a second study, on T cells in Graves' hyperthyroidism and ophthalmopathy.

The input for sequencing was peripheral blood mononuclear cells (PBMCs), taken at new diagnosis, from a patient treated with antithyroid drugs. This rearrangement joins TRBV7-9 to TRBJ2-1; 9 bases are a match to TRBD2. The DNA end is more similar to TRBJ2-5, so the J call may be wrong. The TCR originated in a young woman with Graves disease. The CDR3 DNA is TGTGCCAGCAGCTTAGCAGCGGGAGGCCCGAAAGAGGCCCAGTACTTC. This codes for CASSLAAGGPKEAQYF.